A single sample is the source of the 12 T cell receptor beta chains below, sequenced in a study of blood T cell repertoires in COVID-19. TCRdb's table, derived via immunoSEQ multiplex PCR, lists solely in-frame clones and lacks some. The profile shows over 150,000 clones, 75% to 80% of them singletons. The sequenced material came from peripheral blood. Receptors were obtained from a man of 80 years or more with acute or convalescent COVID-19.

The rearrangement links TRBV19 to TRBJ1-2, with 11 bases matching TRBD1. Per the germline V gene, CDR1 is LNHDA and CDR2 is SQIVND (reference sequence). The CDR3 covers 14 residues. V gave up 6 bases and J gave up 6 bases; unmatched junction bases: 6. CDR3 DNA: TGTGCCAGTAGGCGGACAGGGGGCGGTAATGGCTACACCTTC. Its translation: CASRRTGGGNGYTF.

V gene TRBV11-3 combines with J gene TRBJ1-4; the match to TRBD1 covers 9 bases. The CDR3 is 15 amino acids. Trimming at V came to 4 bases and at J to 2 bases, leaving 2 bases not matched to a gene. Germline V CDR1 and CDR2: SGHNT, YENEEA. CDR3 loop: CASSSGQGTNEKLFF. The CDR3 DNA is TGTGCCAGCAGCTCAGGACAGGGGACTAATGAAAAACTGTTTTTT.

This clone was found a few times. The chain recombines TRBV6-5 with TRBJ2-3; D is uncertain. This CDR3 is built from 14 residues. Trimming stripped 2 bases from V and 0 bases from J, with 6 bases between. Per germline, CDR1 MNHEY and CDR2 SVGAGI. CDR3 coding DNA: TGTGCCAGCAGTTACCGTAGCAGCACAGATACGCAGTATTTT. Its protein is CASSYRSSTDTQYF.

The gene calls are TRBV5-8 and TRBJ1-1; a weak D match, TRBD1 (5 bases). Germline lookup yields CDR1 SGHTS and CDR2 YDEGEE. CDR3 size: 13 residues. V was clipped by 4 bases and J by 5 bases, with 12 bases between them. This CDR3 reads CASSPPRVTEAFF. As DNA, the CDR3 is TGTGCCAGCAGCCCGCCCAGGGTTACTGAAGCTTTCTTT. Variable domain in full (rest from reference TRBV5-8 and TRBJ1-1): EAGVTQSPTHLIKTRGQQATLRCSPISGHTSVYWYQQALGLGLQFLLWYDEGEERNRGNFPPRFSGRQFPNYSSELNVNALELEDSALYLCASSPPRVTEAFFGQGTRLTVV.

This clone was seen only once. The rearrangement joins TRBV28 to TRBJ1-4; D may be TRBD1 (5 bases). Trimming removed 2 bases at V and 8 bases at J, with 12 bases between. Germline assignment: CDR1 MDHEN and CDR2 SYDVKM. The length of the CDR3 is 14 residues. This CDR3 reads CASSLVGLEEKLFF. The CDR3 DNA sequence: TGTGCCAGCAGTTTAGTGGGGCTTGAGGAAAAACTGTTTTTT. Full variable domain (remainder filled in from reference TRBV28 and TRBJ1-4): DVKVTQSSRYLVKRTGEKVFLECVQDMDHENMFWYRQDPGLGLRLIYFSYDVKMKEKGDIPEGYSVSREKKERFSLILESASTNQTSMYLCASSLVGLEEKLFFGSGTQLSVL.

The V and J genes are TRBV27 and TRBJ1-2, with a possible D match to TRBD1 (6 bases). With 0 bases removed from V and 4 bases from J, the gap between germline ends came to 18 bases. CDR1 and CDR2 (germline): MNHEY, SMNVEV (reference sequence). The CDR3 runs 17 residues. CDR3 protein: CASSLSPRPGAGYGYTF. CDR3 nucleotides: TGTGCCAGCAGTTTATCCCCTCGCCCAGGGGCAGGCTATGGCTACACCTTC.

A single count supports this clone. The rearrangement joins TRBV7-9 to TRBJ2-1; 8 bases agree with TRBD1. Germline V lookup: CDR1 SEHNR, CDR2 FQNEAQ (reference sequence). V lost 5 bases and J lost 5; bases outside the gene matches: 8. This CDR3 is 15 amino acids long. The CDR3, as DNA: TGTGCCAGCAGCCCGGGGCAGGGGGCCCACAATGAGCAGTTCTTC. It is translated as CASSPGQGAHNEQFF.

The V call is TRBV6-5, the J call TRBJ1-6; perhaps TRBD1 as D (6 bases). Germline V lookup: CDR1 MNHEY, CDR2 SVGAGI. There are 15 residues in the CDR3. Trimming removed 2 bases at V and 8 bases at J, with 13 bases between. The CDR3: CASSYRTVQDSPLHF. The DNA for the CDR3 is TGTGCCAGCAGTTACAGGACAGTACAGGATTCACCCCTCCACTTT.

This rearrangement joins TRBV5-1 to TRBJ1-4, with a weak D call TRBD1 (5 bases). The V end was cut by 4 bases, the J end by 5 bases, with 12 bases between. Germline values: CDR1 SGHRS, CDR2 YFSETQ. CDR3 size: 14 residues. CDR3 bases: TGCGCCAGCAGCGCGGACACCAAGAATGAAAAACTGTTTTTT. Amino acid sequence: CASSADTKNEKLFF.

This sequence joins TRBV27 and TRBJ2-7, with 9 bases matching TRBD1. This CDR3 has 12 residues. Germline assignment: CDR1 MNHEY and CDR2 SMNVEV (reference sequence). The V and J ends lost 10 bases and 5 bases, in that order; junction bases with no gene match: 6. CDR3 DNA: TGTGCCAACTGGACAGGGGTCCACGAGCAGTACTTC. Translating gives CANWTGVHEQYF.

The table lists this clone with a few counts. This rearrangement joins TRBV4-3 to TRBJ2-6; TRBD1 agrees at 7 bases. The germline gives CDR1 LGHNA, CDR2 YSLEER. CDR3 size: 16 residues. With 4 bases clipped from V and 2 bases from J, the junction kept 5 bases outside the gene matches. DNA for the CDR3: TGCGCCAGCAGCCCAGCGACAGGGACTGGGGCCAACGTCCTGACTTTC. Encoded protein: CASSPATGTGANVLTF.

The rearrangement joins TRBV5-4 to TRBJ2-7; 11 nucleotides line up with TRBD2. Germline-derived CDR1 and CDR2 are SGHNT and YYREEE (reference sequence). The junction had 3 bases not matched to a gene; V was cut back by 0 bases and J by 4 bases. The CDR3 is 15 amino acids. CDR3: CASSLGLAGLYEQYF. For the CDR3, the DNA is TGTGCCAGCAGCTTGGGACTAGCGGGACTGTACGAGCAGTACTTC.